These 21 T cell receptor beta chains originate from one sample sequenced in a study of OX40 agonist ivuxolimab in advanced cancers. The data were produced by immunoSEQ multiplex PCR, yet TCRdb's version contains in-frame clones alone and is incomplete. The table records about 76,000 clones, around nine tenths of them present only once. The source was CD4+ or CD8+ T cells sorted from blood, collected in a trial of the OX40 agonist ivuxolimab. The receptors here all came from an adult with an advanced solid tumor such as melanoma, head and neck, liver or kidney cancer.

V usage is TRBV6-5 and J usage is TRBJ2-5, with a tentative D call TRBD1 (5 bases). The CDR3 runs 14 residues. Deletions cut 0 bases from V and 5 bases from J, with 10 bases between. Germline CDR1 is MNHEY and CDR2 is SVGAGI. CDR3 sequence reads: CASSYSQGRETQYF. In DNA form, the CDR3 reads TGTGCCAGCAGTTACTCGCAGGGAAGGGAGACCCAGTACTTC.

In regard to this clone: One junction end does not reproduce the germline sequence, and a read error may be involved. The chain combines TRBV7-7 with TRBJ2-3; 11 bases are a match to TRBD2. Looked up from germline, CDR1 is SSHAT and CDR2 is FNYEAQ (reference sequence). The CDR3 consists of 15 residues. The chain's CDR3 is CASSLAGGSTDTQYF. The DNA for the CDR3 is TGTGCTAGCAGCTTAGCGGGAGGGAGCACAGATACGCAGTATTTT.

V gene TRBV7-3 combines with J gene TRBJ2-2, with D hard to call. The CDR3 consists of 13 residues. Trimming took 2 bases from V and 2 from J, leaving 3 bases between them. Germline CDR1 is SGHTA and CDR2 is FQGTGA. The CDR3 here is CASSLYNTGELFF. In DNA form, the CDR3 reads TGTGCCAGCAGCTTATATAACACCGGGGAGCTGTTTTTT.

The chain joins TRBV2 to TRBJ2-2, with TRBD2 as a possible D gene (5 bases). The germline V and J ends were trimmed by 6 bases and 1 base, with 12 bases remaining between them. The CDR3 sequence is 15 residues long. Germline CDR1 SNHLY, CDR2 FYNNEI. DNA of the CDR3: TGTGCCAGCAGGGGTAAAGGGAGGAACACCGGGGAGCTGTTTTTT. Amino acids: CASRGKGRNTGELFF.

This clone was recorded a few times. This chain joins TRBV14 and TRBJ1-1; no clear D. The CDR3 is 11 amino acids. With 3 bases removed from V and 1 base from J, the gap between germline ends came to 0 bases. From germline, CDR1 is SGHDN and CDR2 FVKESK. The CDR3 reads CASSQNTEAFF. The CDR3 nucleotides are TGTGCCAGCAGCCAGAACACTGAAGCTTTCTTT.

V is TRBV4-1 and J is TRBJ2-1; 13 nucleotides agree with TRBD2. The CDR3 contains 17 residues. In germline, CDR1 is MGHRA, CDR2 YSYEKL. The J segment lost 4 bases and the V segment lost 5 bases, leaving 8 bases of the junction unmatched. The CDR3 DNA reads TGCGCCAGCAGCTCCCCGACTAGCGGGAGGACATACAATGAGCAGTTCTTC. This encodes CASSSPTSGRTYNEQFF.

The chain combines TRBV18 with TRBJ1-2, with a possible D match to TRBD1 (6 bases). The V end was cut by 3 bases, the J end by 1 base, with 9 bases between. The germline gives CDR1 KGHSH, CDR2 LQKENI. The CDR3 has 14 residues. The CDR3 protein is CASSPAGVNYGYTF. The DNA of the CDR3 is TGTGCCAGCTCACCGGCAGGGGTTAACTATGGCTACACCTTC. Full variable domain (missing parts from reference TRBV18 and TRBJ1-2): NAGVMQNPRHLVRRRGQEARLRCSPMKGHSHVYWYRQLPEEGLKFMVYLQKENIIDESGMPKERFSAEFPKEGPSILRIQQVVRGDSAAYFCASSPAGVNYGYTFGSGTRLTVV.

This clone was recorded a few times. The V gene is TRBV7-6, the J gene TRBJ2-5; the D gene is possibly TRBD2 (6 bases). Deletions cut 0 bases from V and 1 base from J, with 12 bases between. CDR3 length equals 16 residues. From germline, CDR1 is SGHVS and CDR2 FNYEAQ. The CDR3 reads CASSLATARGQETQYF. The CDR3 bases are TGTGCCAGCAGCTTAGCGACCGCGCGGGGCCAAGAGACCCAGTACTTC.

The chain employs TRBV14 and TRBJ1-2; no clear D. Trimming took 1 base from V and 2 from J, leaving 11 bases between them. Germline V gene lookup returns CDR1 SGHDN and CDR2 FVKESK. The CDR3 has 15 amino acids. The CDR3 is CASSQGSGANYGYTF. CDR3 coding DNA: TGTGCCAGCAGCCAAGGGTCAGGAGCAAACTATGGCTACACCTTC.

The chain combines TRBV5-1 with TRBJ2-3; no clear D. The CDR3 spans 15 residues. Trimming took 7 bases from V and 9 from J, leaving 24 bases between them. CDR1 and CDR2 from the germline V gene are SGHRS and YFSETQ. The CDR3 DNA is TGCGCCAGCGGGCTGACCCGGGCGAGAATGGGGACGCAGTATTTT. This codes for CASGLTRARMGTQYF.

This rearrangement joins TRBV11-3 to TRBJ2-7; possibly TRBD2 for D (6 bases). The CDR3 contains 12 residues. In germline, CDR1 is SGHNT, CDR2 YENEEA. V was cut by 5 bases and J by 6 bases, with 11 bases left in between. Here the CDR3 reads CASSTGVSEQYF. The CDR3, as DNA: TGTGCCAGCAGCACGGGAGTTAGCGAGCAGTACTTC. Using reference TRBV11-3 and TRBJ2-7 for the parts outside the CDR3, the full variable domain is EAGVVQSPRYKIIEKKQPVAFWCNPISGHNTLYWYLQNLGQGPELLIRYENEEAVDDSQLPKDRFSAERLKGVDSTLKIQPAELGDSAVYLCASSTGVSEQYFGPGTRLTVT.

The gene calls are TRBV2 and TRBJ1-5; 10 bases match TRBD1. The J segment lost 8 bases and the V segment lost 4 bases, leaving 11 bases of the junction unmatched. Germline values: CDR1 SNHLY, CDR2 FYNNEI. This CDR3 is built from 16 residues. Here the CDR3 DNA reads TGTGCCAGCAGTGGGCGACAGGGGGCAGGGGTAGAGCCCCAGCATTTT. Its translation: CASSGRQGAGVEPQHF.

The chain carries TRBV30 and TRBJ2-7; 10 nucleotides line up with TRBD2. Looked up from germline, CDR1 is GTSNPN and CDR2 is SVGIG (reference sequence). Unmatched junction bases numbered 5, after V lost 0 bases and J lost 6 bases. The CDR3 has 14 residues. CDR3 sequence reads: CAWSVGLAGAEQYF. CDR3 bases: TGTGCCTGGAGTGTTGGCCTAGCGGGAGCCGAGCAGTACTTC.

The V gene is TRBV4-1, the J gene TRBJ2-1; D is unresolved. This CDR3 comprises 16 residues. V shed 3 bases and J shed 1 base, with 13 bases lying between them. Germline V gives CDR1 MGHRA, CDR2 YSYEKL. The CDR3 region is CASSQADLFSYNEQFF. CDR3 nucleotide sequence: TGCGCCAGCAGCCAGGCCGACTTATTTTCCTACAATGAGCAGTTCTTC.

The chain couples TRBV7-9 to TRBJ2-3; no clear D gene. Deletions cut 4 bases from V and 7 bases from J, with 9 bases between. The germline V gene has CDR1 SEHNR and CDR2 FQNEAQ (reference sequence). The CDR3 spans 12 residues. CDR3 sequence (DNA): TGTGCCAGCAGCTCCCAGATGTATACGCAGTATTTT. Its translation is CASSSQMYTQYF.

The chain couples TRBV4-2 to TRBJ2-1; 9 bases match TRBD2. The CDR3 loop spans 17 amino acids. The trim removed 0 bases at V and 11 bases at J, leaving 14 bases unmatched. Per the germline V gene, CDR1 is LGHNA and CDR2 is YNFKEQ. DNA for the CDR3: TGTGCCAGCAGCCAAGATCCAGCGGGAGGTATTGTGAGGAAGCAGTTCTTC. Its translation is CASSQDPAGGIVRKQFF.

J is TRBJ2-1 and V is TRBV19, with 10 bases that match TRBD1. After removal of 6 bases from V and 6 bases from J, the junction contained 11 bases not matched to a gene. The CDR3 sequence is 16 residues long. Germline loops: CDR1 LNHDA, CDR2 SQIVND (reference sequence). The CDR3 protein is CASSLNRDRGTNEQFF. Written as DNA, the CDR3 is TGTGCCAGTAGCTTAAACCGGGACAGGGGTACCAATGAGCAGTTCTTC.

This clone was recorded once. The rearrangement links TRBV6-4 to TRBJ1-2; a possible D gene is TRBD1 (5 bases). Germline assignment: CDR1 MRHNA and CDR2 SNTAGT. The CDR3 sequence is 13 residues long. The ends were cut back, 2 bases at V and 5 bases at J, with 9 bases in the middle. The CDR3 reads CASSDERGYGYTF. The CDR3 nucleotides are TGTGCCAGCAGTGACGAAAGGGGTTATGGCTACACCTTC.

The CDR3 coding sequence is TGTGCCTGGAGTAGAAGATCCGGGACAGGGGTCTCTGAAGCTTTCTTT. It encodes CAWSRRSGTGVSEAFF. V and J are TRBV30 and TRBJ1-1, with 10 bases aligning to TRBD1. This CDR3 spans 16 amino acids. Germline V gene sequence: CDR1 GTSNPN, CDR2 SVGIG (reference sequence). V shed 2 bases, J shed 6 bases, and the junction held 12 bases outside the gene matches.

The CDR3 reads CASSDQGYEQYF. The CDR3 region has the DNA TGTGCCAGCAGTGATCAGGGCTACGAGCAGTACTTC. The chain uses TRBV25-1 and TRBJ2-7, with a possible D match to TRBD1 (5 bases). V shed 3 bases and J shed 3 bases, with 6 bases lying between them. This CDR3 has 12 residues. CDR1 MGHDK and CDR2 SYGVNS come from the germline V gene.

The sample holds one count of this clone. The J gene is TRBJ2-7, the V gene TRBV7-9; the D is unclear. V lost 2 bases and J lost 7, with 18 bases in between. The germline gives CDR1 SEHNR, CDR2 FQNEAQ (reference sequence). The CDR3 spans 15 residues. The CDR3 DNA sequence: TGTGCCAGCAGCTTACAAGGGTCCTCGTTGAGGGAGCAGTACTTC. It encodes CASSLQGSSLREQYF.